Given below is one TCR beta chain in context. The protocol was immunoSEQ multiplex PCR, while the TCRdb copy is restricted to in-frame clones and leaves out a portion. This table has approximately 40,000 clones, roughly 92% appearing once. This sample was taken from a study of T cell changes during pregnancy in multiple sclerosis. Germline V gives CDR1 SNHLY, CDR2 FYNNEI. The CDR3 has 20 residues. V dropped 6 bases and J dropped 0 bases, with 27 bases sitting between them. This receptor was taken from a female donor with multiple sclerosis, enrolled in a pregnancy study. J is TRBJ1-3 and V is TRBV2; D may be TRBD1 (6 bases). This sample comprised CD4+ T cells from peripheral blood mononuclear cells, obtained before pregnancy. CDR3: CASRFTHRDKASFSGNTIYF. CDR3 bases: TGTGCCAGCAGATTTACCCACCGGGACAAAGCCTCCTTCTCTGGAAACACCATATATTTT.